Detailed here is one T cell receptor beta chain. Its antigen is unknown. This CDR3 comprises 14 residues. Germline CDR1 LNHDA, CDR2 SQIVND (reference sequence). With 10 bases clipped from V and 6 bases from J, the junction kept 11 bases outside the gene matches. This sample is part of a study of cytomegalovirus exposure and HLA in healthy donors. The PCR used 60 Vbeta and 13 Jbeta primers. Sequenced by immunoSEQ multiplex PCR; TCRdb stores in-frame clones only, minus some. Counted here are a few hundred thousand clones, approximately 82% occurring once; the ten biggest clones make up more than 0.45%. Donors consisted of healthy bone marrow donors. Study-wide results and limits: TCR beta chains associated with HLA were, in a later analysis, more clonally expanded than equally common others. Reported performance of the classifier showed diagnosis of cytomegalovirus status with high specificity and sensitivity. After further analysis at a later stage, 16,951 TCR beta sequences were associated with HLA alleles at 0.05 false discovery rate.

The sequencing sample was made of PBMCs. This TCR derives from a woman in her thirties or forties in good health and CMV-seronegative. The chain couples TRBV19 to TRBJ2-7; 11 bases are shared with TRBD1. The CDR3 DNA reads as TGTGCCACCTCACCCGGGACAGGGGGTTCCGAGCAGTACTTC. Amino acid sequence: CATSPGTGGSEQYF.